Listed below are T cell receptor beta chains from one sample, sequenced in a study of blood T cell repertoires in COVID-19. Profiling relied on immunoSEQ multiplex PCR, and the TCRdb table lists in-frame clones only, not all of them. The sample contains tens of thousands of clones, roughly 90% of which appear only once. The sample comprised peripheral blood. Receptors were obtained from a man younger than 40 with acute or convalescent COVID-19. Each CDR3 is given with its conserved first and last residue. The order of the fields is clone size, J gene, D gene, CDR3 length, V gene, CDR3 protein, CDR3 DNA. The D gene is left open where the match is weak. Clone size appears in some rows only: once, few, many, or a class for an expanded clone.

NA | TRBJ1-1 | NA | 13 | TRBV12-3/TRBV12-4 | CASSLLTVTEAFF | TGTGCCAGCAGTTTGCTGACAGTAACTGAAGCTTTCTTT
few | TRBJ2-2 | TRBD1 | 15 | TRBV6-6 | CASSPGQGRTGELFF | TGTGCCAGCAGTCCCGGACAGGGTCGGACCGGGGAGCTGTTTTTT
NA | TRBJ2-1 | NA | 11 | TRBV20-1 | CSATPRNEQFF | TGCAGTGCTACACCGAGGAATGAGCAGTTCTTC
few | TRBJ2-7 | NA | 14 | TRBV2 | CASSADWSSYEQYF | TGTGCCAGCAGCGCGGACTGGAGCTCCTACGAGCAGTACTTC
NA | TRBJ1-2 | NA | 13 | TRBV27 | CASSLSADYGYTF | TGTGCCAGCAGTTTATCGGCAGACTATGGCTACACCTTC
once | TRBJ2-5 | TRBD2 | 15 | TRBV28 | CASSLPSGGQETQYF | TGTGCCAGCAGTTTACCTAGCGGGGGACAAGAGACCCAGTACTTC
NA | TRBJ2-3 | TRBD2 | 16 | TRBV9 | CASSSRTSGSIDTQYF | TGTGCCAGCAGCTCCCGAACTAGCGGGAGCATAGATACGCAGTATTTT
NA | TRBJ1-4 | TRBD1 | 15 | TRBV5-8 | CASSVGGADNEKLFF | TGTGCCAGCAGCGTAGGGGGCGCGGATAATGAAAAACTGTTTTTT
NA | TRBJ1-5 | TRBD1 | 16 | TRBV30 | CAWSSPTGVSNQPQHF | TGTGCCTGGAGTAGCCCAACAGGGGTAAGCAATCAGCCCCAGCATTTT
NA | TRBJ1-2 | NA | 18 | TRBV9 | CASSRDSPPEWSSYGYTF | TGTGCCAGCAGCCGAGACTCGCCGCCGGAATGGTCGAGCTATGGCTACACCTTC
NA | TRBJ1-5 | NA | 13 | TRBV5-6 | CASSADRNQPQHF | TGTGCCAGCAGCGCCGACAGGAATCAGCCCCAGCATTTT
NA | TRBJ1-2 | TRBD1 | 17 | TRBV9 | CASSKSTGGDYDYGYTF | TGTGCCAGCAGCAAAAGTACAGGGGGTGATTACGACTATGGCTACACCTTC
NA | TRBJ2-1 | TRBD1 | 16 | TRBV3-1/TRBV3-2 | CASSHLDRGSYNEQFF | TGTGCCAGCAGCCATTTAGACAGGGGGTCCTACAATGAGCAGTTCTTC
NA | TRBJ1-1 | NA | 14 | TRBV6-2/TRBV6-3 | CASSLIRLNTEAFF | TGTGCCAGCAGTTTGATCAGGCTGAACACTGAAGCTTTCTTT
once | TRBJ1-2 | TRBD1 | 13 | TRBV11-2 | CASSAGQGGGYTF | TGTGCCAGCAGCGCCGGACAGGGGGGAGGCTACACCTTC
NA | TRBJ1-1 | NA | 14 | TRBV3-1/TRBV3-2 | CASSQLAINTEAFF | TGTGCCAGCAGCCAATTAGCAATTAACACTGAAGCTTTCTTT
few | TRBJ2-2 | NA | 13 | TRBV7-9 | CASSLRLAGELFF | TGTGCCAGCAGCTTAAGACTGGCCGGGGAGCTGTTTTTT
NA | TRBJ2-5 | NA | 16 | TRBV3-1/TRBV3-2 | CASSQDLGPRGETQYF | TGTGCCAGCAGCCAAGATCTAGGCCCTCGAGGGGAGACCCAGTACTTC
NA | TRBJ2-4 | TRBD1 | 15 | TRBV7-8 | CASSRDRVAKNIQYF | TGTGCCAGCAGCCGAGACAGGGTGGCCAAAAACATTCAGTACTTC
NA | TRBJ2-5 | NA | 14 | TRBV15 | CATSRDRVQETQYF | TGTGCCACCAGCAGAGACAGGGTTCAAGAGACCCAGTACTTC
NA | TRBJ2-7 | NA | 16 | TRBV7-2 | CASSSTGTDASYEQYF | TGTGCCAGCAGCTCGACCGGGACTGACGCGTCCTACGAGCAGTACTTC
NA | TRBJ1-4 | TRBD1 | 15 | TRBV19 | CASSPPGQGGEKLFF | TGTGCCAGTAGTCCGCCGGGACAGGGGGGAGAAAAACTGTTTTTT
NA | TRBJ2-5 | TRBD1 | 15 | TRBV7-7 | CASSLGTGRQETQYF | TGTGCTAGCAGCTTAGGGACAGGGAGACAAGAGACCCAGTACTTC
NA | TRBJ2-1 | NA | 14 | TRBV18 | CASSPQGRGNEQFF | TGTGCCAGCTCACCTCAGGGCAGGGGCAATGAGCAGTTCTTC
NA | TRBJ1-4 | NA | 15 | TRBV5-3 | CARSLDRATNEKLFF | TGTGCCAGAAGCTTGGACAGAGCAACTAATGAAAAACTGTTTTTT
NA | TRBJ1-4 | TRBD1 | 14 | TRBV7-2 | CASSQGTGGEKLFF | TGTGCCAGCAGCCAGGGGACAGGGGGTGAAAAACTGTTTTTT
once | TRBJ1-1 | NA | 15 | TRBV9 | CASSPTRTRNTEAFF | TGTGCCAGCAGCCCAACAAGGACAAGGAACACTGAAGCTTTCTTT
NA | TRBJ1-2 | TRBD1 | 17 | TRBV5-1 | CASSLTNPGQGVEGYTF | TGCGCCAGCAGCTTGACGAACCCGGGACAGGGGGTAGAAGGCTACACCTTC
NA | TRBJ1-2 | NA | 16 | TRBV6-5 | CASSYSSGIANYGYTF | TGTGCCAGCAGTTACTCTTCAGGGATAGCTAACTATGGCTACACCTTC
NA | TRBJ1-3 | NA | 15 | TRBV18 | CASSPRQETGNTIYF | TGTGCCAGCTCACCAAGACAGGAGACTGGAAACACCATATATTTT
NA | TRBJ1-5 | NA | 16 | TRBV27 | CASSLWGRGSNQPQHF | TGTGCCAGCAGTTTATGGGGCCGAGGAAGCAATCAGCCCCAGCATTTT
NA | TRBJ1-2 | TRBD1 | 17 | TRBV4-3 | CASSQAAIQGVSYGYTF | TGCGCCAGCAGCCAAGCTGCGATACAGGGGGTTAGCTATGGCTACACCTTC
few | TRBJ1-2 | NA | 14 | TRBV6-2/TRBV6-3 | CASSWTGGIKGYTF | TGTGCCAGCAGTTGGACGGGCGGGATAAAGGGCTACACCTTC
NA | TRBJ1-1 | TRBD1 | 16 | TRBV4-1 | CASSQYDRVVFTEAFF | TGCGCCAGCAGCCAATATGACAGGGTCGTTTTCACTGAAGCTTTCTTT
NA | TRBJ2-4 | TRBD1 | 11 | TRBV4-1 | CARSQGARLYF | TGCGCCAGATCGCAGGGGGCTCGGCTGTACTTC
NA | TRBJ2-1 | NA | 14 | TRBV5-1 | CASTLEPGSNEQFF | TGCGCCAGCACCTTGGAGCCAGGTTCGAATGAGCAGTTCTTC
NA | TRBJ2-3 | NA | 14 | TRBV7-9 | CASSLTQDTDTQYF | TGTGCCAGCAGCTTAACCCAGGACACAGATACGCAGTATTTT
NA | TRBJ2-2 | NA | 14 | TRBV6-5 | CASRPGKNTGELFF | TGTGCCAGCCGACCAGGGAAGAACACCGGGGAGCTGTTTTTT
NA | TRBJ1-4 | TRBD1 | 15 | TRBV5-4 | CASSPGTGGNEKLFF | TGTGCCAGCAGCCCAGGGACAGGTGGGAATGAAAAACTGTTTTTT
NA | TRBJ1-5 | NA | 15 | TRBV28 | CASSFLGRGYQPQHF | TGTGCCAGCAGTTTTCTGGGGAGAGGGTATCAGCCCCAGCATTTT
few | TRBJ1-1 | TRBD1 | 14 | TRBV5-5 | CASSFAGGSPEAFF | TGTGCCAGCAGCTTTGCAGGGGGGAGCCCTGAAGCTTTCTTT
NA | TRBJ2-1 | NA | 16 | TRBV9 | CASSVAPGGLSSEQFF | TGTGCCAGCAGCGTAGCGCCGGGGGGCCTCTCTAGTGAGCAGTTCTTC
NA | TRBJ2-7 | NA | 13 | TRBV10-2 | CASGIDSATEQYF | TGCGCCAGCGGCATCGACAGTGCTACAGAGCAGTACTTC
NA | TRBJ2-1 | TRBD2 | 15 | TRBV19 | CASSIDGGGNNEQFF | TGTGCCAGTAGTATAGACGGGGGGGGCAACAATGAGCAGTTCTTC